The 5 T cell receptor beta chains below all came from one sample that was sequenced in a study of blood T cell repertoires in COVID-19. Data came from immunoSEQ multiplex PCR; TCRdb stores just in-frame clones and leaves some out. This table holds 190,000 or so clones, about 83% found once. The sample taken for sequencing was peripheral blood. The receptor source for this set is a young woman who had recovered from COVID-19.

The chain has TRBV4-1 and TRBJ1-5, with TRBD1 identical over 7 bases. This CDR3 has 15 amino acids. Germline V gene lookup returns CDR1 MGHRA and CDR2 YSYEKL. Losses at the gene ends were 2 bases for V and 3 bases for J; bases not matched to a gene: 4. This chain's CDR3 is CASSQRQGDNQPQHF. The DNA of the CDR3 is TGCGCCAGCAGCCAAAGACAGGGAGACAATCAGCCCCAGCATTTT.

This clone was found many times. The chain uses TRBV3-1 (or the pseudogene TRBV3-2) and TRBJ2-2, with 12 bases matching TRBD2. The CDR3 has 16 amino acids. V lost 2 bases and J lost 6; bases outside the gene matches: 4. Germline lookup yields CDR1 LGHDT and CDR2 YNNKEL (reference sequence). In DNA form, the CDR3 reads TGTGCCAGCAGCCAACCTAGCGGGGGGGCCCCCGGGGAGCTGTTTTTT. Translation: CASSQPSGGAPGELFF.

The chain is built from TRBV7-3 and TRBJ2-5; 9 positions agree with TRBD1. V gave up 2 bases and J gave up 3 bases; unmatched junction bases: 10. Per germline, CDR1 SGHTA and CDR2 FQGTGA. CDR3 length: 17 residues. The CDR3 region has the DNA TGTGCCAGCAGCTTAGGGCTACTGACAGGGGGAGAAGAGACCCAGTACTTC. It yields the protein CASSLGLLTGGEETQYF.

The chain has TRBV4-1 and TRBJ1-4; 10 bases line up with TRBD1. The CDR3 loop spans 14 amino acids. CDR1 MGHRA and CDR2 YSYEKL come from the germline V gene. With 3 bases clipped from V and 9 bases from J, the junction kept 4 bases outside the gene matches. Here the CDR3 reads CASSQMGQGKKLFF. In DNA, the CDR3 is TGCGCCAGCAGCCAGATGGGACAGGGGAAAAAACTGTTTTTT.

The V and J genes are TRBV5-1 and TRBJ2-3; possible D gene TRBD2, 6 bases. CDR1 is SGHRS and CDR2 is YFSETQ in the germline V gene. The V and J ends lost 2 bases and 4 bases respectively, with 14 bases between them. The CDR3 totals 15 residues. In nucleotides, the CDR3 is TGCGCCAGCAGCTTAAGGGAGGTCGGCGCAGATACGCAGTATTTT. This translates into CASSLREVGADTQYF. Drawing the rest from reference TRBV5-1 and TRBJ2-3, the complete variable domain is KAGVTQTPRYLIKTRGQQVTLSCSPISGHRSVSWYQQTPGQGLQFLFEYFSETQRNKGNFPGRFSGRQFSNSRSEMNVSTLELGDSALYLCASSLREVGADTQYFGPGTRLTVL.